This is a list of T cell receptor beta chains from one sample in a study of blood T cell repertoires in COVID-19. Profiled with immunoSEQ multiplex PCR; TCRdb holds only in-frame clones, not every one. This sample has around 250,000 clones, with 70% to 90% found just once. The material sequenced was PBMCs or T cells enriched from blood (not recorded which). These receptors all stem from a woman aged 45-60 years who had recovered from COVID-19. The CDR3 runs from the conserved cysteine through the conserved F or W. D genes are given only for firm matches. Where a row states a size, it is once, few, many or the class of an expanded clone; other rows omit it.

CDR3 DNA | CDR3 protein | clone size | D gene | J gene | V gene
TGTGCCAGCAGCTTGGACAGGGGGCGCAGAGAGACCCAGTACTTC | CASSLDRGRRETQYF | . | TRBD1 | TRBJ2-5 | TRBV5-4
TGTGCCAGTAGTATAGACTGGGAGGCCGGGGAGCTGTTTTTT | CASSIDWEAGELFF | . | . | TRBJ2-2 | TRBV19
TGCGCCAGCAGCTTGGGGACAGGGACCCTTAATTCACCCCTCCACTTT | CASSLGTGTLNSPLHF | . | TRBD1 | TRBJ1-6 | TRBV5-1
TGTGCCACCAGTTCGGGGTCAAATCAGCCCCAGCATTTT | CATSSGSNQPQHF | . | . | TRBJ1-5 | TRBV24-1
TGTGCCACCAGCCAGGGAAGGTACGAGCAGTACTTC | CATSQGRYEQYF | . | . | TRBJ2-7 | TRBV15
TGTGCCAGCAGCTTAGGACAGGGGGTGGGCTATGGCTACACCTTC | CASSLGQGVGYGYTF | few | TRBD1 | TRBJ1-2 | TRBV7-9
TGTGCCAGCAGCTTCAGCGGGAGGGCCATCGGTGAGCAGTTCTTC | CASSFSGRAIGEQFF | . | TRBD2 | TRBJ2-1 | TRBV9
TGTGCCATCAGTGAGGGACAGCCTTCGGGAGAGACCCAGTACTTC | CAISEGQPSGETQYF | once | . | TRBJ2-5 | TRBV10-3
TGTGCCAGCTCACGCGGCGGGACTAGCGGGAACGAGCAGTACTTC | CASSRGGTSGNEQYF | once | TRBD2 | TRBJ2-7 | TRBV18
TGTGCCAGCAGTACCGACCGGGACAGGCATCAGCCCCAGCATTTT | CASSTDRDRHQPQHF | . | TRBD1 | TRBJ1-5 | TRBV27
TGCAGTGCTCTTTTGTTCGCGGCCCAGCATTTT | CSALLFAAQHF | . | . | TRBJ1-5 | TRBV20-1
TGCAGCGTCCCCCGGGACAGCAGTGATAAAGCTTTCTTT | CSVPRDSSDKAFF | . | TRBD1 | TRBJ1-1 | TRBV29-1
TGCGCCAGCAGCCAAGCAACAGGGAACACTGAAGCTTTCTTT | CASSQATGNTEAFF | . | . | TRBJ1-1 | TRBV4-1
TGTGCCAGCCTACCGCGGGACGGATCCTACGAGCAGTACTTC | CASLPRDGSYEQYF | . | . | TRBJ2-7 | TRBV6-1
TGTGCCATCAGTGAGCGGGAGGGCAATCTCAATGAGCAGTTCTTC | CAISEREGNLNEQFF | . | TRBD2 | TRBJ2-1 | TRBV10-3
TGCGCCAGCAGCTTCGGCGGGGGCTACAATGAGCAGTTCTTC | CASSFGGGYNEQFF | . | TRBD2 | TRBJ2-1 | TRBV5-1
TGTGCCAGCAGCCTGACAGGGGGCTTCGGAAACACCATATATTTT | CASSLTGGFGNTIYF | few | TRBD1 | TRBJ1-3 | TRBV9
TGCGCCAGCAGCTCCCAAGTAGCGGGAGTTTCCGGGGAGCTGTTTTTT | CASSSQVAGVSGELFF | . | TRBD2 | TRBJ2-2 | TRBV5-1
TGTGCCAGCTCCTCACAACAGTATAATTCACCCCTCCACTTT | CASSSQQYNSPLHF | . | . | TRBJ1-6 | TRBV21-1
TGCGCCAGCAGTGAATCCCCGGCGACAGTGAACACTGAAGCTTTCTTT | CASSESPATVNTEAFF | . | . | TRBJ1-1 | TRBV10-1
TGTGCCAGCAGCCACCCGACAGGGATAGTGGGGAACACTGAAGCTTTCTTT | CASSHPTGIVGNTEAFF | . | TRBD1 | TRBJ1-1 | TRBV3-1/TRBV3-2
TGTGCCAGCAGCTTAACGGGAGAACGAGAGACCCAGTACTTC | CASSLTGERETQYF | . | . | TRBJ2-5 | TRBV7-2
TGTGCCAGCAGCGTAGGGGCGGGAGTAGGGGAGACCCAGTACTTC | CASSVGAGVGETQYF | . | TRBD2 | TRBJ2-5 | TRBV9
TGTGCCAGCTCTATGCACCCCTGGACTAGCCGAAAGTACAATGAGCAGTTCTTC | CASSMHPWTSRKYNEQFF | . | TRBD2 | TRBJ2-1 | TRBV18